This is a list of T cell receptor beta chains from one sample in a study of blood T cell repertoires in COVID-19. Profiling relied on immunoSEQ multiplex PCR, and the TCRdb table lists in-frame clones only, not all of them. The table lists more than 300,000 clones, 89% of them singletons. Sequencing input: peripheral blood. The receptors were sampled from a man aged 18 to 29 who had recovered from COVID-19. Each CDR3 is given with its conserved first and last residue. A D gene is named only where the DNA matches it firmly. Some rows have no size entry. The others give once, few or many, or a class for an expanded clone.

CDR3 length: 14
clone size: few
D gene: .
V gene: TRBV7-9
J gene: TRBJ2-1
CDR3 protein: CASRADGGGNEQFF
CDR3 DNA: TGTGCCAGCAGAGCAGATGGGGGCGGCAATGAGCAGTTCTTC

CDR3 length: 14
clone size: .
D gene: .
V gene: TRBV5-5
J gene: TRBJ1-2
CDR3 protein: CASSLDSLGYGYTF
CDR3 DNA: TGTGCCAGCAGCTTAGACAGCCTCGGTTATGGCTACACCTTC

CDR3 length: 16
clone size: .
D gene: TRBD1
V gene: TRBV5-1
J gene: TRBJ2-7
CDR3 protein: CASSLVPSTGSYEQYF
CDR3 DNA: TGCGCCAGCAGCTTGGTCCCATCGACAGGGTCCTACGAGCAGTACTTC

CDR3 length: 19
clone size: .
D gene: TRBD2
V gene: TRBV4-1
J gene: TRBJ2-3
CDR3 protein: CASSQRGTSGGLGTDTQYF
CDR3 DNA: TGCGCCAGCAGCCAACGCGGGACTAGCGGGGGCCTTGGGACAGATACGCAGTATTTT

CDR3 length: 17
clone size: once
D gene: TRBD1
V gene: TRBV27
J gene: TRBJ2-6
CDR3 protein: CASRPGQGLSGANVLTF
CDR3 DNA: TGTGCCAGTCGTCCGGGACAGGGGCTCTCTGGGGCCAACGTCCTGACTTTC

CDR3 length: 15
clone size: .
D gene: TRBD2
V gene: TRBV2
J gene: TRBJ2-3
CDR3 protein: CASRGESGGTDTQYF
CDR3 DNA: TGTGCCAGCAGGGGGGAGAGCGGGGGCACAGATACGCAGTATTTT

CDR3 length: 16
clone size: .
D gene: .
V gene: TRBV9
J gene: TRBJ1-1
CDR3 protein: CASSVGPTNMNTEAFF
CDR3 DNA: TGTGCCAGCAGCGTTGGGCCCACGAACATGAACACTGAAGCTTTCTTT

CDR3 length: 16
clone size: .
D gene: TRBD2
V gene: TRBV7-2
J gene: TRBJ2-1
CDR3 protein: CASSLVLAGYYNEQFF
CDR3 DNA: TGTGCCAGCAGCTTAGTACTAGCGGGTTACTACAATGAGCAGTTCTTC

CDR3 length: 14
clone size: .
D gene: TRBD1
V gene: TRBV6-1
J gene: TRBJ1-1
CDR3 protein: CASSPGTGNTEAFF
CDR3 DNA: TGTGCCAGCAGTCCGGGGACAGGGAACACTGAAGCTTTCTTT

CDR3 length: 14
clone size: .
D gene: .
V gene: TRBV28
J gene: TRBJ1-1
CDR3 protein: CASSLREEREVAFF
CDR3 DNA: TGTGCCAGCAGTTTAAGGGAGGAACGGGAGGTGGCTTTCTTT

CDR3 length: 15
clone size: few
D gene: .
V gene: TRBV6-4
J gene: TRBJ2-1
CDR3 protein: CASSDSSGSYNEQFF
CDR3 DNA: TGTGCCAGCAGTGACTCTAGCGGCTCCTACAATGAGCAGTTCTTC

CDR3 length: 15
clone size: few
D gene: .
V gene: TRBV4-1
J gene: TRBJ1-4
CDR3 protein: CASSQERTSNEKLFF
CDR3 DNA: TGCGCCAGCAGCCAAGAAAGGACTTCCAATGAAAAACTGTTTTTT

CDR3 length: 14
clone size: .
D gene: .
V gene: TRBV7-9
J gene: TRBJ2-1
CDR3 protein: CASSPKAQVHEQFF
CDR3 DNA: TGTGCCAGCAGCCCTAAAGCTCAGGTCCATGAGCAGTTCTTC

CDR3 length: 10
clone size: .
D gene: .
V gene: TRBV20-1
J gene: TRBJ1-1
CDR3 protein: CSAQGTEAFF
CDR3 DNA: TGCAGTGCTCAGGGCACTGAAGCTTTCTTT

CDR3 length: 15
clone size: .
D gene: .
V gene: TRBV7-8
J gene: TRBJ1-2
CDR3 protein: CASSPVPPGSYGYTF
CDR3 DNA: TGTGCCAGCAGCCCTGTCCCGCCCGGGAGCTATGGCTACACCTTC

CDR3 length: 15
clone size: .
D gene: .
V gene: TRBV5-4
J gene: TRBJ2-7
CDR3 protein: CASSFEGVRSYEQYF
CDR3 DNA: TGTGCCAGCAGCTTCGAAGGGGTGAGGTCCTACGAGCAGTACTTC

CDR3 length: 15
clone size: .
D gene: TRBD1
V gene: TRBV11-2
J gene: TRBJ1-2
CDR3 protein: CASSLEQGGIYGYTF
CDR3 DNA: TGTGCCAGCAGCTTAGAACAGGGGGGGATCTATGGCTACACCTTC

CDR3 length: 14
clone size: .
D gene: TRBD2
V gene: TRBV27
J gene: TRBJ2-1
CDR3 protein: CASRGAGLYNEQFF
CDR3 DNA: TGTGCCAGCAGAGGAGCGGGACTGTACAATGAGCAGTTCTTC

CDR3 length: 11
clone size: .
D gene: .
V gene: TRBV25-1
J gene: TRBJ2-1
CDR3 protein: CASSELVEQFF
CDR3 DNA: TGTGCCAGCAGTGAACTCGTCGAGCAGTTCTTC

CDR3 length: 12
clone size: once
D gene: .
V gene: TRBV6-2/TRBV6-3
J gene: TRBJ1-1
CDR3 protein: CASSYGGVEAFF
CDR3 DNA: TGTGCCAGCAGTTACGGGGGGGTCGAAGCTTTCTTT

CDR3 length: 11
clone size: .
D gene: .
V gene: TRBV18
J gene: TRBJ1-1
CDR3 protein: CASSAQTEAFF
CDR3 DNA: TGTGCCAGCTCAGCCCAGACTGAAGCTTTCTTT

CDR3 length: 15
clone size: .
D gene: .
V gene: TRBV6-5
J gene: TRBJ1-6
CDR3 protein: CASRPPGQTNSPLHF
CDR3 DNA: TGTGCCAGCAGACCCCCTGGACAGACTAATTCACCCCTCCACTTT

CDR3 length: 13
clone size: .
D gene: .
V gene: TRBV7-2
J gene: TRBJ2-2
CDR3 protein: CASSLAPGGELFF
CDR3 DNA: TGTGCCAGCAGCTTAGCGCCCGGGGGGGAGCTGTTTTTT

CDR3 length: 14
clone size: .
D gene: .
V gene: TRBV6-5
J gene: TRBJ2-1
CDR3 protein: CASLGLSGFVEQFF
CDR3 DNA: TGTGCCAGTTTAGGACTCTCCGGCTTCGTTGAGCAGTTCTTC

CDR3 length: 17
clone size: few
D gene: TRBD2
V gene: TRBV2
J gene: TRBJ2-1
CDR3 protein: CANTALRGGYRVDEQFF
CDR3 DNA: TGTGCCAACACTGCTCTGCGGGGGGGCTATCGGGTCGATGAGCAGTTCTTC

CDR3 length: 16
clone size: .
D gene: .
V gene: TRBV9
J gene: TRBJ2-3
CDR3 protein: CASSVASFGSTDTQYF
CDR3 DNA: TGTGCCAGCAGCGTAGCGAGTTTCGGGAGTACAGATACGCAGTATTTT

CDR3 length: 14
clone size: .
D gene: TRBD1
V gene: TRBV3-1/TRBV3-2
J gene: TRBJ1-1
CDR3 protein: CASSQRDRVTEAFF
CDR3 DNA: TGTGCCAGCAGCCAACGCGACAGGGTCACTGAAGCTTTCTTT

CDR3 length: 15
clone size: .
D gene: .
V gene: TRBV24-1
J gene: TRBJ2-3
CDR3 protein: CATSDSRGGTDTQYF
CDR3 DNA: TGTGCCACCAGTGATAGTAGGGGCGGCACAGATACGCAGTATTTT

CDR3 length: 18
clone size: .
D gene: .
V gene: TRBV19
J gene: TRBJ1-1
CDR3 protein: CASSIDRGSSDTRSEAFF
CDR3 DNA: TGTGCCAGTAGTATAGATCGAGGGTCCAGCGACACCCGGAGTGAAGCTTTCTTT

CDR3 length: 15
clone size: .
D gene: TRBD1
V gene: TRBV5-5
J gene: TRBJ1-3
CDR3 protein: CASSPGTVPENTIYF
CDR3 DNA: TGTGCCAGCAGCCCCGGGACAGTCCCTGAGAACACCATATATTTT

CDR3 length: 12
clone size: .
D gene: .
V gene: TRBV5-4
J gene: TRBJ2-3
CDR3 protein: CASSRGSDTQYF
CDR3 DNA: TGTGCCAGCAGCCGGGGGTCCGATACGCAGTATTTT

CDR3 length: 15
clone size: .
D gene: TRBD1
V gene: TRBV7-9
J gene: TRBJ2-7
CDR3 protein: CASSYQDRVPYEQYF
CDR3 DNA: TGTGCCAGCAGCTACCAAGACAGGGTTCCCTACGAGCAGTACTTC

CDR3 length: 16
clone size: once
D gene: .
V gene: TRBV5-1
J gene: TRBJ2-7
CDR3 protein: CASSQLSGSDSYEQYF
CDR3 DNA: TGCGCCAGCAGCCAATTAAGCGGGTCCGACTCCTACGAGCAGTACTTC

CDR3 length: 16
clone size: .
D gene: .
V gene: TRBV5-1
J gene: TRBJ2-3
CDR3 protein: CASSSGKLAPTDTQYF
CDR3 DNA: TGCGCCAGCAGCTCTGGGAAACTAGCCCCCACAGATACGCAGTATTTT

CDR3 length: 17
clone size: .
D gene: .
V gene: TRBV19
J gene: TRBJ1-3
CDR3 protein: CASSSPHTGSSGNTIYF
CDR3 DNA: TGTGCCAGTAGTAGCCCCCATACAGGGAGCTCTGGAAACACCATATATTTT

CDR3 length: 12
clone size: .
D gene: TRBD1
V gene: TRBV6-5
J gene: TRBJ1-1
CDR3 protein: CASGYRGFEAFF
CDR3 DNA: TGTGCCAGCGGATACAGGGGCTTCGAAGCTTTCTTT

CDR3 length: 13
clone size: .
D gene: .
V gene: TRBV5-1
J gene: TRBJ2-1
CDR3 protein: CASGGGSYNEQFF
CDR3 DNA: TGCGCCAGCGGGGGAGGCTCCTACAATGAGCAGTTCTTC

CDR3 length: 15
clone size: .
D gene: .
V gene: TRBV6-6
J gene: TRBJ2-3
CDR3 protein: CASSYEESGTDTQYF
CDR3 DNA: TGTGCCAGCAGTTATGAGGAGTCCGGGACAGATACGCAGTATTTT

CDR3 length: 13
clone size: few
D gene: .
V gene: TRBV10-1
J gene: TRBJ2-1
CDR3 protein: CASSPGLDNEQFF
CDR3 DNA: TGCGCCAGCAGTCCGGGATTGGACAATGAGCAGTTCTTC

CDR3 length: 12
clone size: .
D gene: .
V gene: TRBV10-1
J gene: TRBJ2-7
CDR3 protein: CASSRTAYEQYF
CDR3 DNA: TGCGCCAGCAGCCGGACAGCCTACGAGCAGTACTTC

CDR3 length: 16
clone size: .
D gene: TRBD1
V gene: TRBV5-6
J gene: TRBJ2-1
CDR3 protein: CASSSSGTGDYNEQFF
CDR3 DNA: TGTGCCAGCAGCTCGTCCGGGACAGGAGACTACAATGAGCAGTTCTTC

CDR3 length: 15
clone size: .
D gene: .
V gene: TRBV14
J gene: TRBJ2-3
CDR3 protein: CASSQGPGETDTQYF
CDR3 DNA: TGTGCCAGCAGCCAAGGTCCGGGAGAGACAGATACGCAGTATTTT

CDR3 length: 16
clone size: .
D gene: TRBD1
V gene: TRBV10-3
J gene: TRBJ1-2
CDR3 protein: CAISESQTGGNYGYTF
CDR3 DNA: TGTGCCATCAGTGAGTCTCAGACAGGGGGTAACTATGGCTACACCTTC

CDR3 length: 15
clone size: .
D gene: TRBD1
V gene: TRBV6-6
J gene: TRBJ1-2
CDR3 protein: CASSYSTGADYGYTF
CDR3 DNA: TGTGCCAGCAGTTACTCGACAGGGGCGGACTATGGCTACACCTTC

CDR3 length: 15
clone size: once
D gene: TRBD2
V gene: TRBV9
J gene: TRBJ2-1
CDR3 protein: CASSVEAGVFNEQFF
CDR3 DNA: TGTGCCAGCAGCGTAGAAGCGGGAGTCTTCAATGAGCAGTTCTTC

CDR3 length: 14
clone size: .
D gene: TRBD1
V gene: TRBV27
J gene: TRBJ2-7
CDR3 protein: CASSLGTGGREQYF
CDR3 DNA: TGTGCCAGCAGTTTAGGGACAGGGGGCAGGGAGCAGTACTTC

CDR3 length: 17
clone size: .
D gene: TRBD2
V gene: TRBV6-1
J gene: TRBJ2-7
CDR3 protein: CASSEVVLAGGPYEQYF
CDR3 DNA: TGTGCCAGCAGTGAAGTTGTACTAGCGGGGGGGCCGTACGAGCAGTACTTC

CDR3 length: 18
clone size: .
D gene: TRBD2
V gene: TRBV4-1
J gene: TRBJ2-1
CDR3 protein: CASSQRFGGEGLYNEQFF
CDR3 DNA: TGCGCCAGCAGCCAAAGATTCGGGGGGGAGGGCCTTTACAATGAGCAGTTCTTC

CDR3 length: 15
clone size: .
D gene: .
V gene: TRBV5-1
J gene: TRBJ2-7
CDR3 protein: CASSRTGTSNYEQYF
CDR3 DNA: TGCGCCAGCAGCCGTACCGGGACATCCAACTACGAGCAGTACTTC

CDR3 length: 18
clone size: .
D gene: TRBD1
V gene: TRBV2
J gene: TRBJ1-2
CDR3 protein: CASSEFSSDRPGIYGYTF
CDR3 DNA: TGTGCCAGCAGTGAATTCTCCTCGGACAGGCCCGGAATCTATGGCTACACCTTC

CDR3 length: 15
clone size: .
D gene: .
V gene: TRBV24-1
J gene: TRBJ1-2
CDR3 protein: CATTTSRQTHYGYTF
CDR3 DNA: TGTGCCACCACCACCAGTCGACAGACACACTATGGCTACACCTTC

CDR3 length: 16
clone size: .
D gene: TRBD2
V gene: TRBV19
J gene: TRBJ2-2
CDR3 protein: CASSTSGGPYTGELFF
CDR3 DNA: TGTGCCAGTAGTACTAGCGGGGGGCCGTACACCGGGGAGCTGTTTTTT

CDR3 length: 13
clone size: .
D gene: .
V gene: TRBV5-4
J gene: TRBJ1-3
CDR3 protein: CASSLTEADTIYF
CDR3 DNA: TGTGCCAGCAGCTTGACCGAGGCAGACACCATATATTTT

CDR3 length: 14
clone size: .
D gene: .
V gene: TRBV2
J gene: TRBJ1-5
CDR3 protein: CASSWGERGQPQHF
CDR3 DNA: TGTGCCAGCAGTTGGGGGGAGCGCGGCCAGCCCCAGCATTTT

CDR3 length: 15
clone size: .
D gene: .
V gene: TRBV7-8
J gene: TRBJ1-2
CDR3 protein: CASSSTIGLARSYTF
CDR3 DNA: TGTGCCAGCAGCTCCACGATCGGGTTAGCGCGAAGCTACACCTTC